This note documents a single T cell receptor (beta chain) sequence. These data originate in a study of T cell responses to AZD1222 COVID-19 vaccine. CDR1 and CDR2 from the germline V gene are MNHEY and SMNVEV (reference sequence). The CDR3 is 11 residues long. Between the trimmed V and J ends, which lost 5 bases and 16 bases, there was a span of 12 bases. The protocol was immunoSEQ multiplex PCR, while the TCRdb copy is restricted to in-frame clones and leaves out a portion. The table includes approximately 130,000 clones, over 85% detected once. The material sequenced was peripheral blood, taken 28 days after the second AZD1222 dose. The sequence was collected from an adult who received the AZD1222 COVID-19 vaccine. This chain links TRBV27 with TRBJ1-6; the D gene is possibly TRBD1 (5 bases). The CDR3 bases are TGTGCCAGCAGTCGGAAAGGGGTGCTCCACTTT. The encoded protein is CASSRKGVLHF.